A selection of T cell receptor beta chains follows, all from one sample in a study of tumor-infiltrating lymphocytes in oesophageal squamous cell carcinoma. TCRdb re-analysed the PCR reads in MiXCR, keeping a single row per CDR3 protein. The data contain about 19,000 distinct CDR3 sequences, just over 40% of them singletons. The material sequenced was normal esophageal tissue next to the tumor. Receptor source: a male donor with esophageal squamous cell carcinoma. Each CDR3 is given with its conserved first and last residue. D genes are given only for firm matches. Some rows mark clone size as missing; the rest say once, few, many or name a class of expanded clone.

.	TRBJ1-6	.	TRBV11-2	CASSLQKGGGLPHYEQYF	TGTGCCAGCAGCTTACAAAAAGGGGGGGGACTCCCGCACTACGAGCAGTACTTT
few	TRBJ2-2	.	TRBV7-8	CASRLGHANTGELFF	TGTGCCAGCAGATTGGGACACGCGAACACCGGGGAGCTGTTTTTT
medium-sized	TRBJ2-5	TRBD2	TRBV24-1	CATSTSPSETQYF	TGTGCCACGTCGACTAGCCCTTCGGAGACCCAGTACTTC
many	TRBJ2-7	.	TRBV5-6	CASSWEDRQSYEQYF	TGTGCCAGCAGTTGGGAGGACAGACAATCCTACGAGCAGTACTTC
few	TRBJ2-3	.	TRBV7-2	CASRLPRVAGDTQYF	TGTGCCAGCAGACTACCCCGGGTAGCAGGCGATACGCAGTATTTT
medium-sized	TRBJ1-2	.	TRBV7-9	CASSLDRELYGYTF	TGTGCCAGCAGCTTAGACCGAGAGCTCTATGGCTACACCTTC
medium-sized	TRBJ2-1	.	TRBV7-9	CASSVTPSVLGNEQFF	TGTGCCAGCAGCGTCACCCCTAGCGTGTTAGGCAATGAGCAGTTCTTC
many	TRBJ2-5	.	TRBV12-5	CASRERGQETQYF	TGTGCTAGCCGAGAGAGGGGGCAAGAGACCCAGTACTTC
.	TRBJ1-2	TRBD1	TRBV7-6	CASSSSDRGLSYGYTF	TGTGCCAGCAGCTCTTCGGACAGGGGATTGTCCTATGGCTACACCTTC
.	TRBJ2-7	TRBD1	TRBV7-2	CASSLTTGQGYEQYF	TGTGCCAGCAGCCTGACTACGGGACAGGGCTACGAGCAGTACTTC
.	TRBJ2-3	.	TRBV6-2/TRBV6-3	CATTGGGPTDTQYF	TGTGCCACCACCGGCGGAGGGCCCACAGATACGCAGTATTTT
.	TRBJ2-3	.	TRBV6-2/TRBV6-3	CASSYPPEGRDTQYF	TGTGCCAGCAGTTACCCGCCTGAAGGGAGAGATACGCAGTATTTT